These 20 T cell receptor beta chains originate from one sample sequenced in a study of shared clonotypes between healthy human individuals. Selected positively for CCR7 and CD45RO-negative, naive CD8 cells excluded terminally differentiated effector memory CD45RA+ cells. Clones were read by immunoSEQ multiplex PCR, and TCRdb kept only the in-frame ones, dropping some. There are approximately 740,000 clones in the sample; over 90% occur only once, and around 24% lies in the top ten. Input material: naive CD8+ T cells sorted from blood. These TCRs come from a man aged 25 to 40 in good health.

The V and J genes are TRBV4-3 and TRBJ2-1; 12 bases fit TRBD2. Germline V gene lookup returns CDR1 LGHNA and CDR2 YSLEER. V gave up 4 bases and J gave up 7 bases; unmatched junction bases: 8. The CDR3 has 16 residues. The CDR3 DNA sequence: TGCGCCAGCAGCCGCACGACTAGCGGGAGCGGGAATGAGCAGTTCTTC. Translating it yields CASSRTTSGSGNEQFF.

The V call is TRBV5-4, the J call TRBJ1-1; no reliable D call. The CDR3 runs 15 residues. CDR1 and CDR2 from the germline V gene are SGHNT and YYREEE (reference sequence). V was pared by 3 bases and J by 5 bases, with 17 bases between. The CDR3 region has the DNA TGTGCCAGCAGCTCACCGGACTCGGGAGAAACTGAAGCTTTCTTT. This translates into CASSSPDSGETEAFF.

The V and J genes are TRBV6-6 and TRBJ2-5; D possibly corresponds to TRBD1 (5 bases). Trimming left V 5 bases short and J 4 bases short, with 14 bases between. The CDR3 runs 14 residues. In germline, CDR1 is MNHNY, CDR2 SVGAGI (reference sequence). The CDR3 coding sequence is TGTGCCAGCAGTCGCTTGGTGGGGCCAGAGACCCAGTACTTC. It yields the protein CASSRLVGPETQYF.

The DNA for the CDR3 is TGTGCCATCAGTGCGACTAGCGGGAGGCACGAGCAGTACTTC. Translating gives CAISATSGRHEQYF. The chain uses TRBV10-3 and TRBJ2-7, with 13 bases fitting TRBD2. The V gene end was trimmed by 4 bases and the J gene end by 5 bases; junction bases not matched to a gene: 2. The CDR3 is made up of 14 amino acids. The germline CDR1 and CDR2 sequences are ENHRY and SYGVKD.

This chain uses TRBV4-3 with TRBJ2-7, with D possibly being TRBD2 (5 bases). Trimming removed 3 bases at V and 2 bases at J, with 17 bases between. Germline V gene data show CDR1 as LGHNA and CDR2 as YSLEER. This CDR3 is 16 amino acids long. The CDR3 nucleotides read TGCGCCAGCAGCCAGGGTGAGGGTAGGCCTGCCTACGAGCAGTACTTC. Translating gives CASSQGEGRPAYEQYF.

In the case of this clone: A read error may produce the germline difference seen at one junction end. This chain links TRBV2 with TRBJ2-5, with TRBD1 matching over 8 bases. CDR3 size: 15 residues. Germline CDR1 SNHLY, CDR2 FYNNEI. The CDR3 spells CASREDRGGLETQYF. The CDR3 DNA sequence: TGTGCCAGCAGAGAAGACAGGGGTGGGCTAGAGACCCAGTACTTC.

The rearrangement joins TRBV14 to TRBJ2-3, with no clear D. The CDR3 consists of 13 residues. With 0 bases removed from V and 5 bases from J, the gap between germline ends came to 6 bases. CDR1 SGHDN and CDR2 FVKESK come from the germline V gene. The chain's CDR3 is CASSQEVGDTQYF. In DNA, the CDR3 is TGTGCCAGCAGCCAAGAGGTCGGAGATACGCAGTATTTT.

This clone has just one count. The chain has TRBV5-4 and TRBJ2-7; 9 positions agree with TRBD1. Trimming removed 3 bases from V and 1 base from J; junction bases left unmatched: 5. The CDR3 is 15 amino acids. Germline assignment: CDR1 SGHNT and CDR2 YYREEE (reference sequence). CDR3 residues: CASSYTGTGSYEQYF. DNA of the CDR3: TGTGCCAGCAGCTATACCGGGACAGGGTCCTACGAGCAGTACTTC.

The chain recombines TRBV2 with TRBJ2-3; possibly TRBD2 for D (5 bases). The germline CDR1 and CDR2 sequences are SNHLY and FYNNEI. V lost 5 bases, J lost 1 base, and 13 bases lay in between. The CDR3 is made up of 15 amino acids. The chain's CDR3 is CASSLGVTGTDTQYF. CDR3 DNA: TGTGCCAGCAGTCTCGGGGTGACGGGCACAGATACGCAGTATTTT.

This clone is a singleton in its sample. The CDR3 coding sequence is TGTGCCAGCAGCTTACTTTGGGGGGAGATTCGCAACGGGGAGCTGTTTTTT. Its translation is CASSLLWGEIRNGELFF. V usage is TRBV7-2 and J usage is TRBJ2-2; D possibly corresponds to TRBD2 (6 bases). CDR1 and CDR2 from the germline V gene are SGHTA and FQGNSA. V was trimmed by 2 bases and J by 7 bases, leaving 20 bases between them. The CDR3 is made up of 17 amino acids.

This rearrangement joins TRBV5-1 to TRBJ1-1; no firm D call. Germline V gene data show CDR1 as SGHRS and CDR2 as YFSETQ. This CDR3 region has 13 residues. The ends were cut back, 5 bases at V and 0 bases at J, with 8 bases in the middle. The CDR3 here is CASSPLMNTEAFF. The CDR3 bases are TGCGCCAGCAGTCCTTTAATGAACACTGAAGCTTTCTTT.

J is TRBJ2-3 and V is TRBV14; no definite D call. Germline-derived CDR1 and CDR2 are SGHDN and FVKESK. V lost 1 base to trimming and J lost 5 bases, with 7 bases between them. This CDR3 is 13 amino acids long. CDR3 loop: CASSQVDRDTQYF. The CDR3 bases are TGTGCCAGCAGCCAAGTAGACCGAGATACGCAGTATTTT.

The chain links TRBV7-9 to TRBJ1-1, with D uncertain. The CDR3 has 14 amino acids. With 0 bases removed from V and 1 base from J, the gap between germline ends came to 6 bases. CDR1 is SEHNR and CDR2 is FQNEAQ in the germline V gene (reference sequence). CDR3 amino acids: CASSLALGNTEAFF. CDR3 sequence (DNA): TGTGCCAGCAGCTTAGCGCTCGGGAACACTGAAGCTTTCTTT.

V usage is TRBV25-1 and J usage is TRBJ2-1, with TRBD1 matching 8 bases. This CDR3 region has 12 residues. Germline V lookup: CDR1 MGHDK, CDR2 SYGVNS. Trimming removed 4 bases from V and 10 bases from J; junction bases left unmatched: 3. CDR3 sequence reads: CASSAGGGEQFF. In DNA form, the CDR3 reads TGTGCCAGCAGTGCAGGGGGCGGCGAGCAGTTCTTC.

The chain is built from TRBV29-1 and TRBJ2-7; 8 bases map to TRBD1. V shed 0 bases and J 2 bases; nucleotides not matched to a gene: 3. The germline gives CDR1 SQVTM, CDR2 ANQGSEA. The CDR3 has 14 residues. The CDR3 loop is CSVEDGQGTYEQYF. In DNA form, the CDR3 reads TGCAGCGTTGAAGATGGACAGGGCACCTACGAGCAGTACTTC.

The V gene is TRBV6-1, the J gene TRBJ2-7; D perhaps matches TRBD2 (6 bases). Trimming removed 6 bases from V and 0 bases from J, with 9 bases in between. Germline CDR1 reads MNHNS; CDR2 reads SASEGT. The CDR3 consists of 13 residues. CDR3 DNA: TGTGCCAGCAGGGGCGGGAACTCCTACGAGCAGTACTTC. It translates to CASRGGNSYEQYF.

This chain joins TRBV7-6 and TRBJ2-1; 7 nucleotides align to TRBD1. The V and J ends lost 1 base and 7 bases, in that order; junction bases with no gene match: 13. The CDR3 extends over 17 amino acids. The germline V gene encodes CDR1 SGHVS and CDR2 FNYEAQ. The chain's CDR3 is CASSLESLAPRGNEQFF. CDR3 in DNA: TGTGCCAGCAGCTTAGAATCCCTAGCCCCCAGGGGGAATGAGCAGTTCTTC.

A note on this clone: At the DNA level, this CDR3 is encoded by other sequences in the same sample as well. The V call is TRBV7-9, the J call TRBJ2-7; no clear D. Germline loops: CDR1 SEHNR, CDR2 FQNEAQ (reference sequence). Trimming removed 1 base at V and 4 bases at J, with 5 bases between. CDR3 length: 12 amino acids. CDR3: CASSLGVYEQYF. CDR3 DNA sequence: TGTGCCAGCAGCTTAGGTGTGTACGAGCAGTACTTC. Looking up the rest from reference TRBV7-9 and TRBJ2-7 gives the full variable domain: DTGVSQNPRHKITKRGQNVTFRCDPISEHNRLYWYRQTLGQGPEFLTYFQNEAQLEKSRLLSDRFSAERPKGSFSTLEIQRTEQGDSAMYLCASSLGVYEQYFGPGTRLTVT.

This clone showed up just once. The chain joins TRBV2 to TRBJ2-7; D is perhaps TRBD1 (6 bases). The CDR3 consists of 12 residues. Deletions cut 8 bases from V and 3 bases from J, with 11 bases between. Germline loops: CDR1 SNHLY, CDR2 FYNNEI. The CDR3 region has the DNA TGTGCCAGCTTACAGGGAATCTACGAGCAGTACTTC. It yields the protein CASLQGIYEQYF.

The chain couples TRBV25-1 to TRBJ2-7, with TRBD2 matching over 8 bases. The germline V gene encodes CDR1 MGHDK and CDR2 SYGVNS. This CDR3 has 13 amino acids. The V segment lost 5 bases and the J segment 3 bases; nucleotides outside the gene matches: 3. CDR3 amino acids: CASSLGRVYEQYF. CDR3 bases: TGTGCCAGCAGTCTCGGGAGGGTCTACGAGCAGTACTTC.